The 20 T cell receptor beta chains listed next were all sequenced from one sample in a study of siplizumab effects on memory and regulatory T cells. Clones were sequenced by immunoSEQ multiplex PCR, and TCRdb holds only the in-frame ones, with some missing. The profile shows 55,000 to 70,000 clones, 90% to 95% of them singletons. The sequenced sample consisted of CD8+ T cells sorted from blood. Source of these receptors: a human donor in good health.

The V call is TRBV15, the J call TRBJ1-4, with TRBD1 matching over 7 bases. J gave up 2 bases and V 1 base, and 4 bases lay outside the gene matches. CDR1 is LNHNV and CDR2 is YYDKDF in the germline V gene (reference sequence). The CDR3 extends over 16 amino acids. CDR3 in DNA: TGTGCCACCAGCAGAGGACAGGGTTCGACTAATGAAAAACTGTTTTTT. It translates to CATSRGQGSTNEKLFF.

This CDR3 reads CASSLLFRASGSNQPQHF. The DNA for the CDR3 is TGTGCCAGCAGCTTACTTTTTAGAGCGTCAGGTAGCAATCAGCCCCAGCATTTT. The gene calls are TRBV7-3 and TRBJ1-5; the D is unclear. The CDR3 contains 18 residues. V was cut by 2 bases and J by 0 bases, with 17 bases left in between. Germline V lookup: CDR1 SGHTA, CDR2 FQGTGA.

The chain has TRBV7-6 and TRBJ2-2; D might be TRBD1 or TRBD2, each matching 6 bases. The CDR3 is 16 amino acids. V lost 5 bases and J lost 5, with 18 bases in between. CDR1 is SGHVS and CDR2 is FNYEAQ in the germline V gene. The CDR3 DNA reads TGTGCCAGCAGCCCCGGAGGGGGGCGAGGGACCGGGGAGCTGTTTTTT. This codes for CASSPGGGRGTGELFF.

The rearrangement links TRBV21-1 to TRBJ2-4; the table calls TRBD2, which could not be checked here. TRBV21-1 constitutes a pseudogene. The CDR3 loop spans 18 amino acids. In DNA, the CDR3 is TGTGCCAGCAGCAACAGCGGGAGGGCCTTCGTCGTGGAAAACATTCAGTACTTC. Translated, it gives CASSNSGRAFVVENIQYF.

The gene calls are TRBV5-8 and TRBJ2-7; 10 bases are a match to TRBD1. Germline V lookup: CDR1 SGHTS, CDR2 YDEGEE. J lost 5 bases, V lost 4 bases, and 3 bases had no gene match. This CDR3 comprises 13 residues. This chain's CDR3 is CASSIGTGDEQYF. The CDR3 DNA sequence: TGTGCCAGCAGCATCGGGACAGGGGACGAGCAGTACTTC.

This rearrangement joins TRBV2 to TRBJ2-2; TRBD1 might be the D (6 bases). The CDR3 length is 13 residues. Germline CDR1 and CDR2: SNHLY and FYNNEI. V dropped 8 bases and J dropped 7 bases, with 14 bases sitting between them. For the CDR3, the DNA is TGTGCCAGCCTGACAGGTGGGGACGGGGAGCTGTTTTTT. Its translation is CASLTGGDGELFF.

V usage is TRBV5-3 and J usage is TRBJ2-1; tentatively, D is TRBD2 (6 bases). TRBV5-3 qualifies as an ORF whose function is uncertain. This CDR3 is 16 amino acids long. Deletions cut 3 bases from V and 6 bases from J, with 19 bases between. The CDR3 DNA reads TGTGCCAGAAGCTACGGCGGGACCCAATTTGTCAATGAGCAGTTCTTC. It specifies CARSYGGTQFVNEQFF.

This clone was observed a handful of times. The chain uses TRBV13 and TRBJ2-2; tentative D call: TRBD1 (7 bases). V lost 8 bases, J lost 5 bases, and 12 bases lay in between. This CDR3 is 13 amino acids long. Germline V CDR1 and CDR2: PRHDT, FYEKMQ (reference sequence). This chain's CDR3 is CASRAGGTGELFF. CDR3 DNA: TGTGCCAGCCGGGCAGGGGGGACCGGGGAGCTGTTTTTT.

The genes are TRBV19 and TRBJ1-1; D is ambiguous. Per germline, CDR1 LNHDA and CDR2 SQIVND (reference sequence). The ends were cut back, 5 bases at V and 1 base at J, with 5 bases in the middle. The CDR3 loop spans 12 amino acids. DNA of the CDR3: TGTGCCAGTAGTCTGGGGAACACTGAAGCTTTCTTT. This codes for CASSLGNTEAFF. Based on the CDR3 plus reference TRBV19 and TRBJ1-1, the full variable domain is DGGITQSPKYLFRKEGQNVTLSCEQNLNHDAMYWYRQDPGQGLRLIYYSQIVNDFQKGDIAEGYSVSREKKESFPLTVTSAQKNPTAFYLCASSLGNTEAFFGQGTRLTVV.

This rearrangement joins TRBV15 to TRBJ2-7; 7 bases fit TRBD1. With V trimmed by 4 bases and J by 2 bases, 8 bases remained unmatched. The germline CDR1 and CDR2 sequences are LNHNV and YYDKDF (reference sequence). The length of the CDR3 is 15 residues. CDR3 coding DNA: TGTGCCACCAGCACCGGTACCGGGACAGCCTACGAGCAGTACTTC. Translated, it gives CATSTGTGTAYEQYF.

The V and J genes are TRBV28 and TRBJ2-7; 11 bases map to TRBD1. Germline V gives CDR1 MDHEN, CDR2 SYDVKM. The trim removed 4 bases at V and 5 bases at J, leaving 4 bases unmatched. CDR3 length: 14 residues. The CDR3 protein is CASSSGTGGDEQYF. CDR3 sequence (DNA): TGTGCCAGCAGTTCTGGGACAGGGGGGGACGAGCAGTACTTC. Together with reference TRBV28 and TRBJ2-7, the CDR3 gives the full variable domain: DVKVTQSSRYLVKRTGEKVFLECVQDMDHENMFWYRQDPGLGLRLIYFSYDVKMKEKGDIPEGYSVSREKKERFSLILESASTNQTSMYLCASSSGTGGDEQYFGPGTRLTVT.

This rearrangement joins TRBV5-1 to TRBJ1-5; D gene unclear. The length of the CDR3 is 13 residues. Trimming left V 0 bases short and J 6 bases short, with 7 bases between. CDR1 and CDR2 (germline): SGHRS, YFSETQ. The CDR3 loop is CASSLGRGQPQHF. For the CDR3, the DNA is TGCGCCAGCAGCTTGGGTAGAGGTCAGCCCCAGCATTTT. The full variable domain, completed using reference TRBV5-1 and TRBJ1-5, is KAGVTQTPRYLIKTRGQQVTLSCSPISGHRSVSWYQQTPGQGLQFLFEYFSETQRNKGNFPGRFSGRQFSNSRSEMNVSTLELGDSALYLCASSLGRGQPQHFGDGTRLSIL.

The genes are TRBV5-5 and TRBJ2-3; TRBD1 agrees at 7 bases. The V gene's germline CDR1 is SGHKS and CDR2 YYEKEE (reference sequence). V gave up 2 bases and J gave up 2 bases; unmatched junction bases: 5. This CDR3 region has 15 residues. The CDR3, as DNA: TGTGCCAGCAGCTTAGTAACAGGGGACACAGATACGCAGTATTTT. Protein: CASSLVTGDTDTQYF. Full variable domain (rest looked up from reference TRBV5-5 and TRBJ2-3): DAGVTQSPTHLIKTRGQQVTLRCSPISGHKSVSWYQQVLGQGPQFIFQYYEKEERGRGNFPDRFSARQFPNYSSELNVNALLLGDSALYLCASSLVTGDTDTQYFGPGTRLTVL.

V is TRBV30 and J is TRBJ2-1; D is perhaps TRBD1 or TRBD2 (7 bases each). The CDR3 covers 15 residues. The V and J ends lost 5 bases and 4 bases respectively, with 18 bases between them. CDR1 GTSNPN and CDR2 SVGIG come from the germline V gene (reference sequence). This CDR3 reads CAWLTGEGAYNEQFF. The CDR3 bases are TGTGCCTGGCTAACGGGGGAGGGGGCATACAATGAGCAGTTCTTC.

CDR3 protein: CASSWSGDSEAEQFF. In DNA, the CDR3 is TGTGCCAGCAGCTGGAGCGGGGACTCGGAGGCTGAGCAGTTCTTC. The chain recombines TRBV11-2 with TRBJ2-1; 7 positions agree with TRBD2. CDR3 length: 15 amino acids. Germline CDR1 and CDR2: SGHAT and FQNNGV. With V trimmed by 4 bases and J by 9 bases, 12 bases remained unmatched.

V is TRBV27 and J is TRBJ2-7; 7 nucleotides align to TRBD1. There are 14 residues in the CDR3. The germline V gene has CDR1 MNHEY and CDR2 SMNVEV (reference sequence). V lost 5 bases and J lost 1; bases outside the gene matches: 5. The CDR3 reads CASSTGTASYEQYF. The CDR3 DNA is TGTGCCAGCAGTACCGGGACAGCATCCTACGAGCAGTACTTC.

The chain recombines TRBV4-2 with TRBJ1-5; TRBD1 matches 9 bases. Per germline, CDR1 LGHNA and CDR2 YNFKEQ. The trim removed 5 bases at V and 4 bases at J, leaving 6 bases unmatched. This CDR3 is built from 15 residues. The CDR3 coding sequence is TGTGCCAGCAGCGTAGACAGGGGGGTGAATCAGCCCCAGCATTTT. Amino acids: CASSVDRGVNQPQHF.

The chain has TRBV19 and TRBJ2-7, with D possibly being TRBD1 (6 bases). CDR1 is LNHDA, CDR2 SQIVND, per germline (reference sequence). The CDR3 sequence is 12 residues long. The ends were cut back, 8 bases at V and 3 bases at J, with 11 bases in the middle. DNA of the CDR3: TGTGCCAGTGAGGGGGAGAACTACGAGCAGTACTTC. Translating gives CASEGENYEQYF. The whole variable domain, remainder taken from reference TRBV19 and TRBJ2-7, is DGGITQSPKYLFRKEGQNVTLSCEQNLNHDAMYWYRQDPGQGLRLIYYSQIVNDFQKGDIAEGYSVSREKKESFPLTVTSAQKNPTAFYLCASEGENYEQYFGPGTRLTVT.

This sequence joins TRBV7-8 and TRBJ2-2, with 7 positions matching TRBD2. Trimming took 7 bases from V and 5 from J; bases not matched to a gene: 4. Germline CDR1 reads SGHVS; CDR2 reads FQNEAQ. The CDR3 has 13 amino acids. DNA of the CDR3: TGTGCCAGCACTCTGGGAGGGACCGGGGAGCTGTTTTTT. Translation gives CASTLGGTGELFF.

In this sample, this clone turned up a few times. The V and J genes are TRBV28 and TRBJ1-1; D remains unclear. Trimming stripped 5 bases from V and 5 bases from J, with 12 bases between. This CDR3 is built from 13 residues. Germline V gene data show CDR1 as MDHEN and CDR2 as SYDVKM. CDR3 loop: CASSPRESTEAFF. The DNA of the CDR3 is TGTGCCAGCAGTCCACGTGAGAGTACTGAAGCTTTCTTT.